This TCR beta chain comes out of a study of blood T cells in healthy people across ages. Study observations and caveats: It was not known whether donors were CMV positive (a possible confounder of expanded clonotype changes).

Every donor contributed roughly 10 milliliters of peripheral blood by blood draw. This CDR3 region has 17 residues. Germline CDR1 reads DFQATT; CDR2 reads SNEGSKA (reference sequence). On this clonotype itself: What it recognizes is unknown.

Combining a sample-barcoded 5' primer with a J-beta primer mix, a second PCR ran for about 6 to 12 cycles. TCRdb re-derived calls from the 5' RACE reads in MiXCR, one entry per CDR3 protein. This table has hundreds of thousands of distinct CDR3 sequences, approximately 29% appearing once. The chain has TRBV20-1 and TRBJ2-5; 15 bases are shared with TRBD2. TRBJ2-1 matches the DNA end more closely, so the J call is doubtful. Sequenced input: blood. The TCR comes from a woman aged 80 or over in good health. Here the CDR3 reads CSARAWTSGGGQETQFF. In DNA, the CDR3 is TGCAGTGCTAGAGCGTGGACTAGCGGGGGGGGGCAAGAGACCCAGTTCTTC.